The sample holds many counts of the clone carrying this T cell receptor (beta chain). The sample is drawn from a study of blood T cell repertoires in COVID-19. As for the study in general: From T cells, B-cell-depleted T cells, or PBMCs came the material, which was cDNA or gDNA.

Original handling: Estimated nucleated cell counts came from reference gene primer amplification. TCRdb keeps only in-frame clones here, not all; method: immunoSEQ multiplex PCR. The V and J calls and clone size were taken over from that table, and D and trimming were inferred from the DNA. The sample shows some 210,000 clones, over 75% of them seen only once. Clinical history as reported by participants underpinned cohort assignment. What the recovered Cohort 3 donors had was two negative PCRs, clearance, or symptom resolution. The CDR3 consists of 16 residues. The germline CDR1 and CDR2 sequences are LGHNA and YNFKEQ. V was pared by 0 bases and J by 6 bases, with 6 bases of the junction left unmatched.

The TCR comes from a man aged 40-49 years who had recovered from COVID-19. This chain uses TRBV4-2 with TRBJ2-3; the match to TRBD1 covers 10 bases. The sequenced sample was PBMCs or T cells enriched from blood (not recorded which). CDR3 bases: TGTGCCAGCAGCCAAGAGAGGGGACAGGGGAGTGATACGCAGTATTTT. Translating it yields CASSQERGQGSDTQYF.